What follows are 23 T cell receptor beta chains derived from one specimen sequenced in a study of T cell responses to AZD1222 COVID-19 vaccine (dated by TCRdb to 2020 to 2023). The library was produced with the immunoSEQ multiplex PCR assay. TCRdb's version of the immuneACCESS table is confined to in-frame rearrangements and falls short of the full clone set. An unresolved V gene accounts for under half of the shortfall where checked; the remainder is of unknown origin. In this sample the table shows roughly 120,000 clones, around nine tenths of which occur a single time. The ten top clones hold 4.2% of the sample. The sample's time point label, decoded: about 28 days (+/-7) after the second vaccine dose. Reading the label with the study, this specimen's treatment or condition is: meningococcal conjugate vaccine given as trial control. The sample here was peripheral blood, taken 28 days after the second dose of the MenACWY control vaccine. The receptors were sampled from an adult who received the MenACWY meningococcal vaccine as a control.

The chain joins TRBV12-3 or TRBV12-4 to TRBJ1-5; D unresolved. V shed 6 bases and J shed 3 bases, with 6 bases lying between them. There are 12 residues in the CDR3. The CDR3: CASSPINQPQHF. In DNA form, the CDR3 reads TGTGCCAGCAGCCCGATCAATCAGCCCCAGCATTTT.

This clone was seen only once. This chain links TRBV11-3 with TRBJ2-2, with D maybe TRBD1 (5 bases). The CDR3 consists of 17 residues. Trimming removed 0 bases from V and 3 bases from J, with 14 bases in between. Per the germline V gene, CDR1 is SGHNT and CDR2 is YENEEA. This chain's CDR3 is CASSLDHWGRHTGELFF. CDR3 DNA: TGTGCCAGCAGCTTAGATCATTGGGGCAGACACACCGGGGAGCTGTTTTTT.

The V and J genes are TRBV15 and TRBJ1-1; the D is unclear. V shed 1 base and J shed 1 base, with 7 bases lying between them. In germline, CDR1 is LNHNV, CDR2 YYDKDF (reference sequence). The CDR3 totals 14 residues. As DNA, the CDR3 is TGTGCCACCAGCAGAGGTGGGGAGAACACTGAAGCTTTCTTT. This encodes CATSRGGENTEAFF.

The chain recombines TRBV7-6 with TRBJ1-5; D is unclear. The CDR3 has 16 amino acids. Germline lookup yields CDR1 SGHVS and CDR2 FNYEAQ. Trimming left V 4 bases short and J 0 bases short, with 13 bases between. CDR3 region: CASSSPVGISNQPQHF. DNA of the CDR3: TGTGCCAGCAGCTCTCCTGTGGGGATTAGCAATCAGCCCCAGCATTTT. Combining the CDR3 with reference TRBV7-6 and TRBJ1-5 gives the whole variable domain GAGVSQSPRYKVTKRGQDVALRCDPISGHVSLYWYRQALGQGPEFLTYFNYEAQQDKSGLPNDRFSAERPEGSISTLTIQRTEQRDSAMYRCASSSPVGISNQPQHFGDGTRLSIL.

The rearrangement links TRBV12-3 or TRBV12-4 to TRBJ2-7; D possibly corresponds to TRBD1 (5 bases). This CDR3 is built from 13 residues. Trimming cost V 5 bases and J 3 bases, with 11 bases left between them. The CDR3 sequence: CASSVGHFYEQYF. CDR3 sequence (DNA): TGTGCCAGCAGTGTAGGACACTTCTACGAGCAGTACTTC.

The J gene is TRBJ2-4, the V gene TRBV2; no reliable D call. The V end was cut by 3 bases, the J end by 0 bases, with 9 bases between. Looked up from germline, CDR1 is SNHLY and CDR2 is FYNNEI. This CDR3 is built from 15 residues. The CDR3 region has the DNA TGTGCCAGCAGTGACAACCCCTTAGCCAAAAACATTCAGTACTTC. Residues: CASSDNPLAKNIQYF.

The count of this clone is one. The chain employs TRBV7-3 and TRBJ2-3, with unresolved D. The V and J ends lost 3 bases and 5 bases respectively, with 12 bases between them. Germline V gene data show CDR1 as SGHTA and CDR2 as FQGTGA. The CDR3 runs 14 residues. CDR3 residues: CASSLYGLGDTQYF. CDR3 DNA: TGTGCCAGCAGCTTGTACGGCCTGGGAGATACGCAGTATTTT.

A word on this clone: Other nucleotide sequences from this sample produce the same CDR3. This chain uses TRBV6-1 with TRBJ1-3; D is unclear. The CDR3 loop spans 15 amino acids. CDR1 and CDR2 from the germline V gene are MNHNS and SASEGT. Trimming removed 3 bases at V and 1 base at J, with 10 bases between. The CDR3 DNA sequence: TGTGCCAGCAGTGAGGAGGGTTTGTCTGGAAACACCATATATTTT. It translates to CASSEEGLSGNTIYF.

With respect to this clone: A much bigger clone sits one base away, suggesting this may be a read error. V and J are TRBV7-9 and TRBJ1-1, with a possible D match to TRBD1 (5 bases). The CDR3 spans 13 residues. Germline V CDR1 and CDR2: SEHNR, FQNEAQ (reference sequence). V gave up 5 bases and J gave up 1 base, with 8 bases separating them. In DNA, the CDR3 is TGTGCCAGCAGCCCCCAGGGGAACACTGAAGCTTTCTTT. This gives the protein CASSPQGNTEAFF.

As concerns this clone: The junction departs from germline at one end; a sequencing error may be responsible. The V gene is TRBV20-1, the J gene TRBJ1-1, with 10 bases identical to TRBD1. The CDR3 has 9 residues. CDR1 is DFQATT, CDR2 SNEGSKA, per germline (reference sequence). The CDR3 spells CSAGDRGVF. The CDR3 DNA sequence: TGCAGTGCCGGGGACAGGGGAGTATTT.

The chain uses TRBV11-2 and TRBJ1-3, with 8 bases that match TRBD1. The J segment lost 0 bases and the V segment lost 5 bases, leaving 6 bases of the junction unmatched. Looked up from germline, CDR1 is SGHAT and CDR2 is FQNNGV. The CDR3 covers 16 residues. The CDR3 DNA reads TGTGCCAGCAGCATTACGGACAGGGCCTCTGGAAACACCATATATTTT. It codes for CASSITDRASGNTIYF.

The V and J genes are TRBV7-9 and TRBJ1-1; D gene ambiguous. CDR1 and CDR2 from the germline V gene are SEHNR and FQNEAQ (reference sequence). This CDR3 has 14 residues. Trimming cost V 1 base and J 3 bases, with 9 bases left between them. CDR3 coding DNA: TGTGCCAGCAGCTTAGTTGGGGTGGACACTGAAGCTTTCTTT. Its protein is CASSLVGVDTEAFF.

The chain is built from TRBV21-1 and TRBJ1-4. TRBV21-1 constitutes a pseudogene. CDR3 size: 18 residues. Here the CDR3 reads CASSNRGLATGENEKLFF. CDR3 in DNA: TGTGCCAGCAGCAACCGAGGCTTAGCGACTGGGGAGAATGAAAAACTGTTTTTT.

This clone has only one observation. The chain has TRBV9 and TRBJ2-5, with a tentative D call TRBD1 (6 bases). This CDR3 spans 13 amino acids. The V end lost 4 bases, the J end lost 3 bases, and 10 bases lay between the germline ends. Germline V CDR1 and CDR2: SGDLS, YYNGEE. In DNA form, the CDR3 reads TGTGCCAGCAGCTCAGGACAGAAAGAGACCCAGTACTTC. Amino acids: CASSSGQKETQYF.

The rearrangement uses TRBV30 and TRBJ2-1; 10 bases align to TRBD1. V shed 1 base, J shed 6 bases, and the junction held 0 bases outside the gene matches. The V gene's germline CDR1 is GTSNPN and CDR2 SVGIG (reference sequence). This CDR3 is built from 13 residues. CDR3 amino acids: CAWSGDRGNEQFF. The CDR3, as DNA: TGTGCCTGGAGTGGGGACAGGGGCAATGAGCAGTTCTTC. The variable domain in full, with the rest retrieved from reference TRBV30 and TRBJ2-1, is SQTIHQWPATLVQPVGSPLSLECTVEGTSNPNLYWYRQAAGRGLQLLFYSVGIGQISSEVPQNLSASRPQDRQFILSSKKLLLSDSGFYLCAWSGDRGNEQFFGPGTRLTVL.

This chain uses TRBV2 with TRBJ2-2; D possibly corresponds to TRBD1 (5 bases). From germline, CDR1 is SNHLY and CDR2 FYNNEI. Trimming stripped 10 bases from V and 6 bases from J, with 21 bases between. The CDR3 has 15 residues. The CDR3 loop reads CATQVQGTSAGELFF. CDR3 nucleotides: TGTGCCACCCAGGTGCAGGGTACAAGTGCCGGGGAGCTGTTTTTT.

The chain employs TRBV19 and TRBJ2-1; maybe TRBD1 (6 bases). Germline values: CDR1 LNHDA, CDR2 SQIVND (reference sequence). This CDR3 is built from 15 residues. V lost 5 bases and J 3 bases, leaving 14 bases between the germline ends. Here the CDR3 DNA reads TGTGCCAGTAGTGATTCAGGGGCGGGCTACAATGAGCAGTTCTTC. Its translation is CASSDSGAGYNEQFF.

The rearrangement links TRBV6-5 to TRBJ2-7; 8 nucleotides agree with TRBD2. The germline V gene encodes CDR1 MNHEY and CDR2 SVGAGI. The CDR3 loop spans 13 amino acids. The J segment lost 2 bases and the V segment lost 4 bases, leaving 1 base of the junction unmatched. The CDR3 DNA sequence: TGTGCCAGCAGTTTTAGCGGGGCCTACGAGCAGTACTTC. Translated, it gives CASSFSGAYEQYF.

This chain joins TRBV2 and TRBJ1-4; 7 positions match TRBD1. The CDR3 spans 17 residues. The germline CDR1 and CDR2 sequences are SNHLY and FYNNEI. V lost 0 bases to trimming and J lost 8 bases; unmatched junction nucleotides: 12. The CDR3 region is CASSEARRARTGEKLFF. CDR3 sequence (DNA): TGTGCCAGCAGTGAAGCGCGACGGGCCAGGACAGGAGAAAAACTGTTTTTT.

The rearrangement links TRBV21-1 to TRBJ2-7; the table's D call, TRBD1, has no DNA check behind it. TRBV21-1 is classified as a pseudogene. This CDR3 has 13 residues. The CDR3 sequence: CASSVGRAYEQYF. CDR3 DNA sequence: TGTGCCAGCAGCGTCGGCAGGGCCTACGAGCAGTACTTC.

The chain couples TRBV5-1 to TRBJ2-2; D gene unclear. V lost 1 base, J lost 1 base, and 5 bases lay in between. Germline V lookup: CDR1 SGHRS, CDR2 YFSETQ. The CDR3 totals 14 residues. CDR3 DNA: TGCGCCAGCAGCTTGCAACAGAACACCGGGGAGCTGTTTTTT. This encodes CASSLQQNTGELFF.

The CDR3 nucleotides read TGTGCCTGGAACTTTCTGGGACAGGGTGACGAGCAGTACTTC. It specifies CAWNFLGQGDEQYF. V is TRBV30 and J is TRBJ2-7; TRBD1 matches 9 bases. CDR1 and CDR2 from the germline V gene are GTSNPN and SVGIG (reference sequence). The CDR3 is 14 amino acids. J was trimmed by 5 bases and V by 4 bases; bases with no gene match: 9.

This clone was picked up one time. The rearrangement joins TRBV5-1 to TRBJ2-3, with TRBD1 matching over 9 bases. CDR1 is SGHRS and CDR2 is YFSETQ in the germline V gene. J was trimmed by 1 base and V by 4 bases; bases with no gene match: 4. The CDR3 runs to 15 residues. The CDR3, as DNA: TGCGCCAGCAGCACGGGACAGGGAGGCACAGATACGCAGTATTTT. Translating it yields CASSTGQGGTDTQYF.